The source of this T cell receptor beta chain is a study of shared clonotypes between healthy human individuals. 200 to 250 ng DNA, 30,000 or so T cell genomes, went into each sorted-subset replicate PCR. Method: immunoSEQ multiplex PCR; TCRdb's copy keeps in-frame clones and lacks some. The data hold under 850,000 clones, with roughly 72% observed a single time. Findings of the study overall: Sharing across a handful of donors was seen in 4% to 5% of naive CD4 clonotypes. Naive subsets typically showed greater estimated richness than memory subsets.

For this clone: Its matching antigen is unknown.

V was clipped by 5 bases and J by 6 bases; unmatched bases: 7. Germline assignment: CDR1 LNHDA and CDR2 SQIVND (reference sequence). This CDR3 is 15 amino acids long. This receptor was identified in a woman aged 30 to 39 in good health. V gene TRBV19 combines with J gene TRBJ2-1; 10 bases agree with TRBD2. The sample comprised memory CD4+ T cells sorted from blood. Subset noted: CD45RA-negative fraction. The CDR3 DNA follows: TGTGCCAGTAGTTCTCCTAGCGGGAGTCTCAATGAGCAGTTCTTC. Its translation is CASSSPSGSLNEQFF.